This T cell receptor beta chain was retrieved from a study of blood T cell repertoires in COVID-19. Overall study: Donors in the United States, Italy and Spain gave samples during acute or convalescent COVID-19. Sources were T cells, B-cell-depleted T cells, or PBMCs; the material itself was cDNA or gDNA.

It was during active infection that Seattle patients were enrolled and then longitudinally followed. Trimming took 1 base from V and 5 from J; bases not matched to a gene: 6. CDR3 size: 17 residues. CDR1 is PRHDT, CDR2 FYEKMQ, per germline (reference sequence). In the authors' methods: Amplifying reference gene primers gave estimates of nucleated cell counts. This table comes from immunoSEQ multiplex PCR, and its TCRdb copy is limited to in-frame clones, with some not included. Clone size and V and J calls were adopted from that table, with D and trimming inferred from the DNA. The sample includes roughly 180,000 clones, 80% to 90% of them seen just once.

This chain joins TRBV13 and TRBJ2-7, with 15 bases fitting TRBD2. Sequencing was done on a sample of peripheral blood. The sequence was collected from a woman aged 40 to 50 with COVID-19, enrolled during active disease. CDR3 bases: TGTGCCAGCAGCTTAGACCCGGGACTAGCGGGAGGACACGAGCAGTACTTC. This gives the protein CASSLDPGLAGGHEQYF.